This TCR beta chain was retrieved from a study of T-cell memory formation after mild COVID-19 (dated by TCRdb to 2020 to 2023). Notes on the research overall: Most TCR sequence clusters were specific to one of the two donors. Two young, previously healthy adult volunteers made up the cohort, one male and one female. In a couple of donors, T-cell clones that expanded and contracted after mild COVID-19 were tracked by sequencing TCRalpha and TCRbeta repertoires over time. Overall results and qualifications from the work: Some responding clones were detected in pre-infection memory, which suggested that pre-existing cross-reactive memory T cells had joined the SARS-CoV-2 response. Only a couple of mild cases were covered in the study, and larger cohorts including severe cases with pre-infection samples were considered necessary. The second-wave clones that peaked on day 37 were not confirmed to be SARS-CoV-2 specific. Clones contracting from day 15 to 85 had balanced CD4/CD8 phenotypes, while a second wave expanding from day 15 to 37 was biased towards CD4+. Contracting CD4+ clones appeared mostly in the CM and EM memory subsets, whereas CD8+ clones were enriched in EMRA.

Sequenced using an Illumina NovaSeq 6000. TCRalpha and TCRbeta cDNA libraries were constructed by 5'RACE with constant-segment primers, with sample barcodes and unique molecular identifiers being introduced. Trizol reagent was used to extract RNA from every sample. Libraries were amplified in two PCR steps, with a second sample barcode and Illumina TruSeq adapters added in the second step. Sequencing of the libraries was done on an Illumina NovaSeq, producing 2 x 150 bp paired-end reads. The paper's data handling went like this. Reads were demultiplexed and collapsed into UMI-guided consensus sequences with migec v1.2.7. Using mixcr v2.1.11, UMI consensuses were aligned to TRA and TRB V and J templates and then assembled into clonotypes. A clonotype was counted as expanded or contracted only when both edgeR and NoisET called the clonotype significant, with the noise models trained on biological replicates. For edgeR calls, the cutoffs were a false discovery rate-adjusted p below 0.01 and a log2 fold-change threshold of 1. As an exploratory analysis of dynamics, PCA with hierarchical clustering was applied to max-normalized trajectories of the 1000 most abundant clonotypes. Separately sequenced CD4+ and CD8+ repertoires were used to assign the CD4 or CD8 phenotype of responding clones. Clones were called with MiXCR by TCRdb after fastp trimmed the public reads at Q25, and only in-frame beta chains were retained. Each entry merges the rows of one CDR3 protein and shows their most common DNA and genes. The V and J calls, along with clone size, are taken from TCRdb and not from the paper's own processing. The sample contains around 140,000 distinct CDR3 sequences, less than 20% of them found a single time. The ten top clones hold approximately 2.3% of the sample.

With respect to this clonotype: This clone's antigen is unknown. No base qualities exist here, and no much larger clone lies one base off it.

Trimming takes 3 bases from V and 8 bases from J, and the germline ends sit 10 bases apart. Reading from cysteine to phenylalanine, the CDR3 counts 12 amino acids. CDR3 DNA is the only sequence kept; it has 36 bases, read in frame from the first base. CDR1 is given as KGHSH and CDR2 as LQKENI, both from the germline V gene. PBMCs were isolated by Ficoll-Paque density gradient centrifugation. The source material was PBMCs or a T cell subset sorted from them (not recorded which). This sequence was found in an adult woman who had mild COVID-19 (a few samples of this study predate the infection). The sample titles of this study are shuffled in the database, so cell type and time point are left out; the donor was told from shared clones. The rearrangement joined TRBV18 to TRBJ1-1; TRBD1 might be the D gene, on 5 matching bases. The bases are TGTGCCAGCTCACCTCTCCGGGGGGAAGCTTTCTTT. It specifies CASSPLRGEAFF.